A single sample gave rise to the 14 T cell receptor beta chains below, sequenced in a study of blood T cells in healthy people across ages. A J-beta primer mix and a sample-barcoded 5' primer were used in a second PCR of about 7 to 12 cycles. TCRdb reanalysed the 5' RACE reads using MiXCR and keeps one entry per CDR3 protein. The sample shows 1.5 million to 2 million distinct CDR3 sequences, about 32% of them seen only once. Source material: blood. The receptor set was obtained from a woman in her thirties in good health.

This rearrangement joins TRBV3-1 to TRBJ2-1; 7 bases align to TRBD2. This CDR3 comprises 14 residues. V was pared by 0 bases and J by 12 bases, with 8 bases of the junction left unmatched. Germline V gene sequence: CDR1 LGHDT, CDR2 YNNKEL (reference sequence). In nucleotides, the CDR3 is TGTGCCAGCAGCCAAGATCTGGCGGGGGTTCGGCAGTTCTTC. This translates into CASSQDLAGVRQFF.

V gene TRBV2 combines with J gene TRBJ2-1, with 10 bases identical to TRBD2. J gave up 5 bases and V 6 bases, and 7 bases lay outside the gene matches. Per germline, CDR1 SNHLY and CDR2 FYNNEI. The CDR3 spans 15 residues. The CDR3 region has the DNA TGTGCCAGCAGGCCTCGGACTAGCGGACACAATGAGCAGTTCTTC. Residues: CASRPRTSGHNEQFF.

This chain joins TRBV2 and TRBJ1-2; D is uncertain. The CDR3 loop spans 12 amino acids. With 7 bases removed from V and 1 base from J, the gap between germline ends came to 7 bases. Germline V gives CDR1 SNHLY, CDR2 FYNNEI. CDR3 sequence: CASKEINYGYTF. CDR3 coding DNA: TGTGCCAGCAAGGAGATTAACTATGGCTACACCTTC.

The chain has TRBV4-1 and TRBJ1-2; 9 bases map to TRBD1. The CDR3 runs 17 residues. Germline V gives CDR1 MGHRA, CDR2 YSYEKL. The ends lost 0 bases at V and 7 bases at J; junction bases unmatched: 12. The CDR3, as DNA: TGCGCCAGCAGCCAAGACCGGGACAGGGATCGCCCAAGTGGCTACACCTTC. This encodes CASSQDRDRDRPSGYTF.

V gene TRBV20-1 combines with J gene TRBJ2-5, with TRBD1 matching over 10 bases. TRBJ2-7 explains the end of the DNA better; the J call may be wrong. Germline V gene sequence: CDR1 DFQATT, CDR2 SNEGSKA (reference sequence). The CDR3 length is 17 residues. CDR3 residues: CSARLQPRDRGFYEQYF. The CDR3 nucleotides are TGCAGTGCTAGACTCCAACCCCGGGACAGGGGCTTCTACGAGCAGTACTTC.

This clonotype was counted at least ten times. The V gene is TRBV29-1, the J gene TRBJ2-4; D is perhaps TRBD1 or TRBD2 (6 bases each). This CDR3 is built from 12 residues. Looked up from germline, CDR1 is SQVTM and CDR2 is ANQGSEA. V was shortened by 7 bases and J by 8 bases, with 15 bases between the two germline ends. CDR3 in DNA: TGCAGCGCAACGGGGGCAGGAGACATTCAGTACTTC. It encodes CSATGAGDIQYF.

V is TRBV7-2 and J is TRBJ2-2; no clear D. The V gene lost 5 bases and the J gene lost 1 base, with 17 bases spanning the gap. Germline V lookup: CDR1 SGHTA, CDR2 FQGNSA. CDR3 length: 17 residues. CDR3 coding DNA: TGTGCCAGCAGCCCGCCGCACGGGCTCCAGAACACCGGGGAGCTGTTTTTT. This codes for CASSPPHGLQNTGELFF.

This chain uses TRBV19 with TRBJ1-1; weak D call: TRBD1 (5 bases). This CDR3 has 14 residues. The V and J ends lost 5 bases and 4 bases respectively, with 14 bases between them. From germline, CDR1 is LNHDA and CDR2 SQIVND (reference sequence). CDR3 bases: TGTGCCAGTAGTGGGGGTTATTGGCGCACTGAAGCTTTCTTT. Its translation is CASSGGYWRTEAFF.

This chain uses TRBV4-1 with TRBJ2-2; TRBD2 matches 8 bases. V dropped 6 bases and J dropped 5; count of bases not matched to a gene: 11. Germline V lookup: CDR1 MGHRA, CDR2 YSYEKL. This CDR3 has 16 residues. CDR3: CASSLQSGSETGELFF. As DNA, the CDR3 is TGCGCCAGCAGTCTCCAAAGCGGGAGCGAGACCGGGGAGCTGTTTTTT.

J is TRBJ2-5 and V is TRBV3-1, with 10 positions matching TRBD2. The V segment lost 10 bases and the J segment 4 bases; nucleotides outside the gene matches: 9. The CDR3 has 14 residues. Looked up from germline, CDR1 is LGHDT and CDR2 is YNNKEL (reference sequence). This CDR3 is CATGLAGVVETQYF. The CDR3 bases are TGTGCCACCGGGCTAGCGGGAGTTGTAGAGACCCAGTACTTC.

V usage is TRBV19 and J usage is TRBJ2-7; D may be TRBD2 (6 bases). There are 13 residues in the CDR3. V shed 3 bases and J shed 6 bases, with 12 bases lying between them. Germline lookup yields CDR1 LNHDA and CDR2 SQIVND (reference sequence). CDR3 nucleotides: TGTGCCAGTAGTATCTCTGAGGGAGGCGAGCAGTACTTC. Translated: CASSISEGGEQYF.

Concerning this clonotype itself: The missing conserved phenylalanine or tryptophan at the end of this CDR3 makes a read error likely. The chain employs TRBV6-5 and TRBJ2-2; 13 bases line up with TRBD2. The germline CDR1 and CDR2 sequences are MNHEY and SVGAGI. Trimming removed 6 bases from V and 7 bases from J; junction bases left unmatched: 8. This CDR3 spans 16 amino acids. In DNA, the CDR3 is TGTGCCAGCAGCTCTACTAGCGGGGGGGCTAACGGGGAGCTGTTTTGT. Translating it yields CASSSTSGGANGELFC.

A remark on this clonotype: Being one base from a much bigger clone, this may be a read error. This chain uses TRBV29-1 with TRBJ2-7; no definite D call. From germline, CDR1 is SQVTM and CDR2 ANQGSEA. V lost 6 bases and J lost 3, with 21 bases in between. The CDR3 totals 15 residues. The CDR3 spells CSVTSAWTPDYEQYF. The CDR3 DNA sequence: TGCAGCGTGACGAGTGCTTGGACGCCAGACTACGAGCAGTACTTC.

On this clonotype itself: One junction end does not reproduce the germline sequence, and a read error may be involved. This chain joins TRBV29-1 and TRBJ2-5; possible D gene TRBD2, 6 bases. Per germline, CDR1 SQVTM and CDR2 ANQGSEA. The CDR3 sequence is 12 residues long. CDR3 protein: CSVVAAQETQHF. In DNA, the CDR3 is TGCAGCGTTGTAGCGGCCCAAGAGACCCAGCACTTC.